This T cell receptor (beta chain) was captured by sequencing in a study of blood T cell repertoires in COVID-19. Profiled with immunoSEQ multiplex PCR; TCRdb holds only in-frame clones, not every one. The data contain fewer than 250,000 clones, around 80% of them singletons. This receptor was identified in a woman in her forties with acute COVID-19. The sample comprised PBMCs or T cells enriched from blood (not recorded which).

CDR3 DNA sequence: TGTGCCAGCAGTTTAGTCCAGGGGACGGTCTACACCTTC. It codes for CASSLVQGTVYTF. V gene TRBV28 combines with J gene TRBJ1-2; a possible D gene is TRBD1 (6 bases). The length of the CDR3 is 13 residues. The germline V gene has CDR1 MDHEN and CDR2 SYDVKM. V was clipped by 2 bases and J by 10 bases, with 14 bases between them.